The source of this TCR beta chain is a study of T cell changes during pregnancy in multiple sclerosis. Sequencing used immunoSEQ multiplex PCR; TCRdb keeps in-frame clones, though not all of them. The data show approximately 46,000 clones, with more than 85% seen just once and under 9.5% held by the top ten. This clone was recorded once. Germline CDR1 MNHEY, CDR2 SMNVEV (reference sequence). The CDR3 has 13 amino acids. After removal of 6 bases from V and 6 bases from J, the junction contained 6 bases not matched to a gene. The sequences come from CD8+ T cells from peripheral blood mononuclear cells, collected after pregnancy. The receptor was isolated from a female donor with multiple sclerosis, enrolled in a pregnancy study. This chain joins TRBV27 and TRBJ2-7; 9 bases agree with TRBD1. The CDR3 is CASSIGTGPEQYF. CDR3 bases: TGTGCCAGCAGCATCGGGACAGGGCCCGAGCAGTACTTC.